Listed below are T cell receptor beta chains from one sample, sequenced in a study of memory CD4+ T cells and cytomegalovirus serostatus. TCRdb's table, derived via immunoSEQ multiplex PCR, lists solely in-frame clones and lacks some. The sample lists roughly 56,000 clones, roughly 80% occurring once. Sequenced: memory CD4+ T cells from blood. The receptors here all came from an adult in good health and CMV-seronegative. Each CDR3 is given with its conserved first and last residue. A D gene is named only where the DNA matches it firmly. Size values are once, few and many counts, or a class for expanded clones, and some rows have none.

-,-,TRBJ1-3,TRBV5-1,CASSLDGSSGNTIYF,TGCGCCAGCAGCCTGGACGGGAGCTCTGGAAACACCATATATTTT
-,-,TRBJ1-6,TRBV2,CASSVRNSPLHF,TGTGCCAGCAGTGTTCGTAATTCACCCCTCCACTTT
TRBD1,-,TRBJ2-7,TRBV7-2,CASSSLRDRDEYF,TGTGCCAGCAGCTCCCTCAGGGACAGGGACGAGTACTTC
-,-,TRBJ2-2,TRBV5-1,CASSLEGRHTGELFF,TGCGCCAGCAGCTTGGAGGGCCGTCACACCGGGGAGCTGTTTTTT
TRBD1,-,TRBJ2-7,TRBV11-2,CASSAGQGHFYEQYF,TGTGCCAGCAGCGCCGGACAGGGACATTTTTACGAGCAGTACTTC
-,-,TRBJ2-6,TRBV18,CASSPGFGANVLTF,TGTGCCAGCTCACCAGGGTTTGGGGCCAACGTCCTGACTTTC
TRBD2,-,TRBJ2-3,TRBV7-9,CASSTYRGRGATDTQYF,TGTGCCAGCAGCACCTACCGGGGGCGGGGGGCCACAGATACGCAGTATTTT
-,-,TRBJ1-6,TRBV6-1,CASSGTWNRVTNSPLHF,TGTGCCAGCAGTGGGACCTGGAACAGGGTAACTAATTCACCCCTCCACTTT
-,few,TRBJ2-5,TRBV7-9,CASSFWTTETQYF,TGTGCCAGCAGCTTTTGGACAACGGAGACCCAGTACTTC
-,-,TRBJ2-3,TRBV27,CASSPNSPSTDTQYF,TGTGCCAGCAGTCCAAATTCCCCTAGCACAGATACGCAGTATTTT
-,-,TRBJ2-5,TRBV7-3,CASSLGSAGTQYF,TGTGCCAGCAGCTTGGGGAGTGCGGGTACCCAGTACTTC
TRBD1,-,TRBJ1-2,TRBV6-6,CASQPPGQGVNYGYTF,TGTGCCAGCCAACCTCCGGGACAGGGGGTTAACTATGGCTACACCTTC
-,-,TRBJ1-2,TRBV15,CATSNDRNSNYGYTF,TGTGCCACCAGCAACGACAGGAACTCTAACTATGGCTACACCTTC
TRBD2,-,TRBJ2-3,TRBV30,CASRTSGGADTQYF,TGTGCCTCGCGGACTAGCGGGGGGGCAGATACGCAGTATTTT
TRBD1,-,TRBJ2-7,TRBV5-4,CASSARQGHPGSYEQYF,TGTGCCAGCAGCGCGCGACAGGGGCACCCGGGATCCTACGAGCAGTACTTC
TRBD1,-,TRBJ1-1,TRBV15,CATSSPGQFEAFF,TGTGCCACCAGCAGCCCGGGACAGTTTGAAGCTTTCTTT
-,few,TRBJ2-3,TRBV5-6,CASSFNGGPTDTQYF,TGTGCCAGCAGCTTTAATGGGGGGCCCACAGATACGCAGTATTTT
-,-,TRBJ2-4,TRBV29-1,CSGQILGKNIQYF,TGCAGCGGCCAAATTTTAGGCAAAAACATTCAGTACTTC
-,-,TRBJ1-5,TRBV2,CASKENLGNQPQHF,TGTGCCAGCAAAGAAAATCTGGGCAATCAGCCCCAGCATTTT
TRBD2,-,TRBJ2-7,TRBV6-1,CASLELARSYEQYF,TGTGCCAGCCTCGAACTAGCGCGGTCCTACGAGCAGTACTTC
TRBD2,-,TRBJ2-5,TRBV28,CASCGGSLGETQYF,TGTGCCAGCTGCGGGGGGTCACTGGGAGAGACCCAGTACTTC
-,-,TRBJ2-1,TRBV7-9,CASSLRNEQFF,TGTGCCAGCAGCTTAAGGAATGAGCAGTTCTTC
-,-,TRBJ1-5,TRBV2,CASTRGSNQPQHF,TGTGCCAGCACTAGGGGTAGCAATCAGCCCCAGCATTTT
-,-,TRBJ1-6,TRBV10-3,CAISLGWISPLHF,TGTGCCATCTCACTCGGGTGGATTTCACCCCTCCACTTT
-,-,TRBJ2-5,TRBV7-6,CASTSPRVAGQTQYF,TGTGCCAGCACCTCACCCCGGGTAGCCGGGCAGACCCAGTACTTC
TRBD2,few,TRBJ2-1,TRBV6-6,CAIQRGGRNEQFF,TGTGCCATACAGCGGGGGGGCCGAAATGAGCAGTTCTTC
-,-,TRBJ2-7,TRBV7-9,CASSSEPKPYEQYF,TGTGCCAGCAGCTCGGAACCTAAACCCTACGAGCAGTACTTC
TRBD1,-,TRBJ1-4,TRBV2,CASSAGQGNEKLFF,TGTGCCAGCAGCGCGGGACAGGGGAATGAAAAACTGTTTTTT
TRBD1,-,TRBJ2-1,TRBV19,CASSRDSPGHNEQFF,TGTGCCAGTAGTAGGGACAGCCCAGGGCACAATGAGCAGTTCTTC
-,once,TRBJ2-1,TRBV28,CASRARDYNEQFF,TGTGCCAGCAGGGCACGGGACTACAATGAGCAGTTCTTC
TRBD1,-,TRBJ2-3,TRBV5-1,CASSWGTGTDTQYF,TGCGCCAGCAGCTGGGGGACAGGCACAGATACGCAGTATTTT
-,-,TRBJ1-6,TRBV19,CASSILDRENTPLHF,TGTGCCAGTAGTATATTAGACCGAGAAAATACACCCCTCCACTTT
-,-,TRBJ2-3,TRBV4-2,CASKEGESTDTQYF,TGTGCCAGCAAGGAGGGGGAGAGCACAGATACGCAGTATTTT
-,-,TRBJ1-1,TRBV5-4,CASSLVGVYTEAFF,TGTGCCAGCAGCTTGGTTGGGGTTTACACTGAAGCTTTCTTT
-,-,TRBJ2-1,TRBV28,CASSFTGTVEQFF,TGTGCCAGCAGTTTTACAGGGACTGTTGAGCAGTTCTTC
-,-,TRBJ2-5,TRBV18,CASSLNYPGPVAETQYF,TGTGCCAGCTCACTTAATTATCCGGGGCCGGTCGCAGAGACCCAGTACTTC
TRBD1,once,TRBJ1-1,TRBV7-2,CASSPGQGTEAFF,TGTGCCAGCAGCCCAGGACAGGGCACTGAAGCTTTCTTT